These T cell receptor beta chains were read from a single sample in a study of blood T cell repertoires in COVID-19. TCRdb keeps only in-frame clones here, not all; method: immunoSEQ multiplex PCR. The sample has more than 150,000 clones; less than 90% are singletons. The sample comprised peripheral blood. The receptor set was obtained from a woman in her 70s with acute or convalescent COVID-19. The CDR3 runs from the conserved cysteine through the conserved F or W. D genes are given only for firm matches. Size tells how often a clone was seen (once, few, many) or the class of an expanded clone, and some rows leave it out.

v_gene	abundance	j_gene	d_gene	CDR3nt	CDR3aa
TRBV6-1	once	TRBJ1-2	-	TGTGCCAGCAGTGAAGCAGGGGTGGCCGGCTACACCTTC	CASSEAGVAGYTF
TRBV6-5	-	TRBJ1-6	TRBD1	TGTGCCAGCAGTTTATGGGACAGTGATAATTCACCCCTCCACTTT	CASSLWDSDNSPLHF
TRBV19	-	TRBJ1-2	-	TGTGCCAGTAGACGACAGGTCGACCGCCGTCATTATGGCTACACCTTC	CASRRQVDRRHYGYTF
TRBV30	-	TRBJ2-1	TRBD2	TGTGCCTGGAGTGCTACTAGCGGGAGGGTTCAGGAGCAGTTCTTC	CAWSATSGRVQEQFF
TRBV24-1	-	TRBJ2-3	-	TGTGCCACCAGTGATTTCGGGGGATCTAGCACAGATACGCAGTATTTT	CATSDFGGSSTDTQYF
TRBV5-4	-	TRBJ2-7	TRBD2	TGTGCCAGCAGCTTGGCCGGGACTAGCGGGACCTACGAGCAGTACTTC	CASSLAGTSGTYEQYF
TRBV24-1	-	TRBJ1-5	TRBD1	TGTGCCACCAGTGAGTCTGACAGGGAAAATCAGCCCCAGCATTTT	CATSESDRENQPQHF
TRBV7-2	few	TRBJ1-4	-	TGTGCCAGCAGCTTCGTGAGGGCTGAAAAACTGTTTTTT	CASSFVRAEKLFF
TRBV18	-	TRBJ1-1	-	TGTGCCAGCTCAGGGCAGTCGAACACTGAAGCTTTCTTT	CASSGQSNTEAFF
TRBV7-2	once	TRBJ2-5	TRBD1	TGTGCCAGCAGCTTGGGCATGCAGGGGGCCCAGTACTTC	CASSLGMQGAQYF
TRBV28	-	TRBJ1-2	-	TGTGCCAGCAGCTCGGGTCCCTACACCTTC	CASSSGPYTF
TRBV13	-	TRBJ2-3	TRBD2	TGTGCCAGCAGCTTAGCTGCGGGAGTGACAGATACGCAGTATTTT	CASSLAAGVTDTQYF
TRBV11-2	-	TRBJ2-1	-	TGTGCCAGCAGCCCTGATCTAGCGTCGCCCTACAATGAGCAGTTCTTC	CASSPDLASPYNEQFF
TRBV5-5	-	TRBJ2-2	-	TGTGCCAGCAGCTTAAGCGCGTCCCCCAACACCGGGGAGCTGTTTTTT	CASSLSASPNTGELFF
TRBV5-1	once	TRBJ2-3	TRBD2	TGCGCCAGCAGCTTGGGTCTAGCGGGATCAAATACGCAGTATTTT	CASSLGLAGSNTQYF
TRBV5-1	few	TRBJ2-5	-	TGCGCCAGCAGCTTGGCCGACCAAGAGACCCAGTACTTC	CASSLADQETQYF
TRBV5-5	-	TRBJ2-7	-	TGTGCCAGCAGCTTGGTGGTAGCGGCAACCTACGAGCAGTACTTC	CASSLVVAATYEQYF
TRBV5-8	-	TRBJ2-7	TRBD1	TGTGCCAGCAGACGGGACAGGCGTAGCTCCTACGAGCAGTACTTC	CASRRDRRSSYEQYF
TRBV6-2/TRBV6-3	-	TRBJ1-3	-	TGTGCCAGCAGTTACTCGACGAGGGCAAACACCATATATTTT	CASSYSTRANTIYF
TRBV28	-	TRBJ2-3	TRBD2	TGTGCCAGCAGTTTTACCAGCGGGAGGGCCCTTACGCAGTATTTT	CASSFTSGRALTQYF
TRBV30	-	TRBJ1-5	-	TGTGCCTGGAGTGGAGGGCAGGAGAATCAGCCCCAGCATTTT	CAWSGGQENQPQHF
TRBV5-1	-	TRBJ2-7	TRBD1	TGCGCCAGCAGACCTGGGACAGGGTCCTACGAGCAGTACTTC	CASRPGTGSYEQYF
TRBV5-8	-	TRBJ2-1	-	TGTGCCAGCAGCGGGGGCCCGGGACGATACAATGAGCAGTTCTTC	CASSGGPGRYNEQFF
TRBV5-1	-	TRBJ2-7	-	TGCGCCAGCAGCTTGGGCCTAGGATCCTACGAGCAGTCCTTC	CASSLGLGSYEQSF
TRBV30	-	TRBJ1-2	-	TGTGCCTGGACAGAAGAGGCTGGCTACACCTTC	CAWTEEAGYTF